This is a list of T cell receptor beta chains from one sample in a study of blood T cell repertoires in COVID-19. Method: immunoSEQ multiplex PCR; TCRdb's copy keeps in-frame clones and lacks some. The sample has some 300,000 clones; more than 70% are singletons. Sequenced material: peripheral blood. The receptors here all came from a woman in her twenties or thirties who had recovered from COVID-19. CDR3s include the opening cysteine and the closing phenylalanine or tryptophan. The D gene is left open where the match is weak. Clone size is not always given. Where it is, it says once, few, many or a class for expanded clones.

j_call,v_call,clone_size,d_call,cdr3_nt,cdr3_aa
TRBJ1-6,TRBV30,NA,NA,TGTGCCTACAGGGTAGAGGACTATAATTCACCCCTCCACTTT,CAYRVEDYNSPLHF
TRBJ2-1,TRBV11-2,NA,NA,TGTGCCAGCAGCCCACCCCCAGAGGGATTGGGCGATGAGCAGTTCTTC,CASSPPPEGLGDEQFF
TRBJ2-3,TRBV6-5,few,TRBD2,TGTGCCAGCAGTTGGACACCCGGGGGGACAGATACGCAGTATTTT,CASSWTPGGTDTQYF
TRBJ1-2,TRBV2,NA,NA,TGTGCCAGCAGGGCCGGACAAGCTAACTATGGCTACACCTTC,CASRAGQANYGYTF
TRBJ1-5,TRBV7-8,few,TRBD1,TGTGCCAGCACCATAGGAAGGGGACAGGGCAATCAGCCCCAGCATTTT,CASTIGRGQGNQPQHF
TRBJ1-2,TRBV24-1,NA,TRBD1,TGTGCCACCAGTGCTACCCCGGGACAGGGGGCGTCTGGCTACACCTTC,CATSATPGQGASGYTF
TRBJ2-3,TRBV11-2,NA,TRBD1,TGTGCCAGCAGCCCTCTGACAGGGGGAGGAACAGATACGCAGTATTTT,CASSPLTGGGTDTQYF
TRBJ2-3,TRBV6-2/TRBV6-3,NA,NA,TGTGCCAGCAGCCGCGGGACGCATAGCACAGATACGCAGTATTTT,CASSRGTHSTDTQYF
TRBJ2-7,TRBV7-8,NA,TRBD1,TGTGCCAGCAGCCCGGGGGACAGGGAGATCTACGAGCAGTACTTC,CASSPGDREIYEQYF
TRBJ1-2,TRBV28,NA,TRBD1,TGTGCCAGCAGTTACACAGGACAGGGGGTATCCGGCTACACCTTC,CASSYTGQGVSGYTF